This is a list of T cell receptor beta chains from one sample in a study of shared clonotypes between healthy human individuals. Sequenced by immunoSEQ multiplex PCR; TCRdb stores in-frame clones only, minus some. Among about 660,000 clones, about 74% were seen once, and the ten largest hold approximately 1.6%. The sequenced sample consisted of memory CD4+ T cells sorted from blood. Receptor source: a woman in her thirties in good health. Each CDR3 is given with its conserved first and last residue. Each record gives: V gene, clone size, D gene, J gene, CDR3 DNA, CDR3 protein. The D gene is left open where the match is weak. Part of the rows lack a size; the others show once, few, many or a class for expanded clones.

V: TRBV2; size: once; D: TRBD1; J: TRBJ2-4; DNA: TGTGCCAGCACCTTCGGGCAGGGGGTTTCCAAAAACATTCAGTACTTC; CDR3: CASTFGQGVSKNIQYF
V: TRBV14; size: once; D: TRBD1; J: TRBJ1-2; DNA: TGTGCCAGGGGAGACAGGGGTCTCCACTCCTATGGCTACACCTTC; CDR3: CARGDRGLHSYGYTF
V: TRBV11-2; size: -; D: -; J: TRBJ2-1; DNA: TGTGCCAGCAGCTCGACTATTTTCAATGAGCAGTTCTTC; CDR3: CASSSTIFNEQFF
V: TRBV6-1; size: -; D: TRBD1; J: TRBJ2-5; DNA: TGTGCCAGCAGTCCCGGGACAGGGGGCCGGGAGACCCAGTACTTC; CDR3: CASSPGTGGRETQYF
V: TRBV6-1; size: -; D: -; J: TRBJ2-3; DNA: TGTGCCAGCAGTGAGGAGGGGACAGATACGCAGTATTTT; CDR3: CASSEEGTDTQYF
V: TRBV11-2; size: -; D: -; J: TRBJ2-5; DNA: TGTGCCAGCACCCTCATTCGGGGTGGGGAGACCCAGTACTTC; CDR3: CASTLIRGGETQYF
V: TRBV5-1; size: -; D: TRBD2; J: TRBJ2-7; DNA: TGCGCCAGCAGCTTGATCCTATCTCCGGGACTAGACTCCTACGAGCAGTACTTC; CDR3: CASSLILSPGLDSYEQYF
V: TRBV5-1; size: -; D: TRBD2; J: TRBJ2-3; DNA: TGCGCCAGCAGCTTGGGGACTAGCGGGAATACGCAGTATTTT; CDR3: CASSLGTSGNTQYF
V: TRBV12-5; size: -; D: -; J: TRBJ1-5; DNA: TGTGCTAGTGGTTTGGAGGCGGCAGGGAATCAGCCCCAGCATTTT; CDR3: CASGLEAAGNQPQHF
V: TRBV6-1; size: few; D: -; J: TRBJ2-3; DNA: TGTGCCAGCAGTGAACCTGGCGGGAACACAGATACGCAGTATTTT; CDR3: CASSEPGGNTDTQYF
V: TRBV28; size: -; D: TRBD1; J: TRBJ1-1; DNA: TGTGCCAGCAGTAACCCCGACAGGGCGACTGAAGCTTTCTTT; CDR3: CASSNPDRATEAFF
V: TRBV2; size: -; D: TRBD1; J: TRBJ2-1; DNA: TGTGCCAGCAGGCCGACAGGGGAGAATGAGCAGTTCTTC; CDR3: CASRPTGENEQFF
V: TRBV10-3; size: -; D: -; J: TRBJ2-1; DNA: TGTGCCATCAGTGAGTCGGAAGGTAGCGGAGACTACAATGAGCAGTTCTTC; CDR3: CAISESEGSGDYNEQFF
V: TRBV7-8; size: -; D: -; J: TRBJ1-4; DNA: TGTGCCAGCAGCCGGGGGTTTGTAGAAAAACTGTTTTTT; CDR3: CASSRGFVEKLFF
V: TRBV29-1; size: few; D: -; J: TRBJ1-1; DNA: TGCAGCGTTGAGAGGGGCGGGGGCACTGAAGCTTTCTTT; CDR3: CSVERGGGTEAFF
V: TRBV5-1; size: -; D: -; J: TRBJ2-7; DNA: TGCGCCAGCGGTACCTCAGGGGTCTACTACGAGCAGTACTTC; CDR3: CASGTSGVYYEQYF
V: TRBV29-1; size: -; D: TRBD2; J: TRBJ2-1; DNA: TGCAGCGTGAAACGCGGGACTAGCGGAAATGAGCAGTTCTTC; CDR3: CSVKRGTSGNEQFF
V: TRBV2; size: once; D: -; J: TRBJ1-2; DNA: TGTGCCAGCAGTGGGGAGTTGGGCTATGGCTACACCTTC; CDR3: CASSGELGYGYTF
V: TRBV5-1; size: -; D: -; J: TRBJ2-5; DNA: TGCGCCAGCAGCTTCCGGAGTTTCGGGGAGACCCAGTACTTC; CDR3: CASSFRSFGETQYF
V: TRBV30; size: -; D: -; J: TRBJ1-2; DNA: TGTGCCTGGACTCCGCAGGGTAAATATGGCTACACCTTC; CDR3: CAWTPQGKYGYTF
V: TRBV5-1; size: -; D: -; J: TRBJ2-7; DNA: TGCGCCAGCAGCTTGGTTTCCCTCCACGGGGGCGAGCAGTACTTC; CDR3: CASSLVSLHGGEQYF
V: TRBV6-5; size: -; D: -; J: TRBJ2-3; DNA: TGTGCCAGCAGTTACTCTAGCACAGATACGCAGTATTTT; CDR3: CASSYSSTDTQYF
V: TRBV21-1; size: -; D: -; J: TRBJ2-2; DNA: TGTGCCAGCAGCAAAGTATCGGCAGGGTCGGGCACCGGGGAGCTGTTTTTT; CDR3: CASSKVSAGSGTGELFF
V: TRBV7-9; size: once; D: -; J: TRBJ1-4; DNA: TGTGCCAGCAGCTCCGGAAAGGGAGGATCTAATGAAAAACTGTTTTTT; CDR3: CASSSGKGGSNEKLFF
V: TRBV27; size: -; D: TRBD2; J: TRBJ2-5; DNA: TGTGCCAGCAGTTTAGATTTAGCGGGAGTTGAGACCCAGTACTTC; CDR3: CASSLDLAGVETQYF
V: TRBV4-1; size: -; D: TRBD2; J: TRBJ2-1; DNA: TGCGCCAGCAAAAGGAGGACGGGACTAGCGTACGATGAGCAGTTCTTC; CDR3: CASKRRTGLAYDEQFF
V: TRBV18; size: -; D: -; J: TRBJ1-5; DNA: TGTGCCAGCTCACCACCTAGGCCCAGGGATAGCAATCAGCCCCAGCATTTT; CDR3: CASSPPRPRDSNQPQHF
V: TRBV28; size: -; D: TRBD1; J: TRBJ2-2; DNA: TGTGCCAGCAGTCCCGACAGGGGTCTGGTCGGGGAGCTGTTTTTT; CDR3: CASSPDRGLVGELFF
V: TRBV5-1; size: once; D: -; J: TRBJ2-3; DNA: TGCGCCAGCAGCTTGGCCGGGCAGTTCACAGATACGCAGTATTTT; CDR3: CASSLAGQFTDTQYF
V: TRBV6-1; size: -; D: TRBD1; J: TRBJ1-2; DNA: TGTGCCAGCATATTGGACAGGGGGTATGGCTACACCTTC; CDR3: CASILDRGYGYTF
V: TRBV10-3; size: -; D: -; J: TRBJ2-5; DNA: TGTGCCATCAGCCTTCGACTCCAAGAGACCCAGTACTTC; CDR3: CAISLRLQETQYF
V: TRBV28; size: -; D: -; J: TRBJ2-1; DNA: TGTGCCACCAGACCGAACAGGGTATTAGCCTACAATGAGCAGTTCTTC; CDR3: CATRPNRVLAYNEQFF
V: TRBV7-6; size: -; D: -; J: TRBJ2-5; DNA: TGTGCCAGCAGCTCAACTCAGACCCAGTACTTC; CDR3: CASSSTQTQYF
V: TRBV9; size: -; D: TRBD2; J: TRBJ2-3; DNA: TGTGCCAGCAGCGTAAGGGGACTAGCGGGGTGGGATACGCAGTATTTT; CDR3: CASSVRGLAGWDTQYF
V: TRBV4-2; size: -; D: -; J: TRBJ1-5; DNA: TGTGCCAGCAGCACCGGGGGGATACAGGGCCTTAGGGATCAGCCCCAGCATTTT; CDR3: CASSTGGIQGLRDQPQHF
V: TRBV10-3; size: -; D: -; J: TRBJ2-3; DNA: TGTGCCATCAGTGAGTCGATCGGAACAGATACGCAGTATTTT; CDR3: CAISESIGTDTQYF
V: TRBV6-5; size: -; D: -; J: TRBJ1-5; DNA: TGTGCCAGCAGGTGGGACGAGGATCAGCCCCAGCATTTT; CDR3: CASRWDEDQPQHF
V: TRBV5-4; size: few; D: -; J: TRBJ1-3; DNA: TGTGCCAGCAGCCCCTCTGGGGGAAACACCATATATTTT; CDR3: CASSPSGGNTIYF
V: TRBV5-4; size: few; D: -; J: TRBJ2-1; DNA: TGTGCCAGCAGGTCAGAAAACAATGAGCAGTTCTTC; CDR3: CASRSENNEQFF
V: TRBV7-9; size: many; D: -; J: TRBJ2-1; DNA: TGTGCCAGCAGCTTATGGACAACTGACAATGAGCAGTTCTTC; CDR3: CASSLWTTDNEQFF
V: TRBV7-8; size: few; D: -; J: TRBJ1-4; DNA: TGTGCCAGCAGCCCTCACCCAGGGGCCTTAACTGCAACTAATGAAAAACTGTTTTTT; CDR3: CASSPHPGALTATNEKLFF
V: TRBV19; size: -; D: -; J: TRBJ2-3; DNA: TGTGCCAGTAGTATCGCGGCTAGCACAGATACGCAGTATTTT; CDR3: CASSIAASTDTQYF
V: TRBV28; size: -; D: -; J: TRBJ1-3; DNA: TGTGCCAGCAGTTTAACGTCGGGGACTGGAAACACCATATATTTT; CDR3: CASSLTSGTGNTIYF
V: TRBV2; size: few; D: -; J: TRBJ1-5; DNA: TGTGCCAGCAGTCCGGACGGCAATCAGCCCCAGCATTTT; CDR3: CASSPDGNQPQHF
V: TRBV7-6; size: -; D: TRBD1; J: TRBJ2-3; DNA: TGTGCCAGCAGCTTGACAGGGGGCACAGATACGCAGTATTTT; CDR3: CASSLTGGTDTQYF
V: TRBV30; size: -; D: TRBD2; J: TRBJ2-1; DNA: TGTGCCTGGAGTGAGGGAGCGGGAGGGATTGGATTGCAGTTCTTC; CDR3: CAWSEGAGGIGLQFF
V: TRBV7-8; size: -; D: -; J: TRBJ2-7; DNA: TGTGCCAGCAGCTACAGGGAGGGGCACTACGAGCAGTACTTC; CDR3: CASSYREGHYEQYF
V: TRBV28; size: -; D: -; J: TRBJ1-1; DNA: TGTGCCAGCCTTGGGACCTCCACTGAAGCTTTCTTT; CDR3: CASLGTSTEAFF
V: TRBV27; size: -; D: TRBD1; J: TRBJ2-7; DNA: TGTGCCAGCAGTCCCGGACAGGGTTTAGGGCAGTACTTC; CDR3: CASSPGQGLGQYF